The present entry profiles one T cell receptor beta chain with its context. The antigen is unknown. It was at deep level that the assay was run. TCRdb keeps only in-frame clones here, not all; method: immunoSEQ multiplex PCR. The profile covers some 500,000 clones, with almost 97% appearing a single time and approximately 0.06% taken by the ten largest. These data come from a study of shared clonotypes between healthy human individuals. Whole-study context: Donors had three CD4 naive, three CD4 memory, two CD8 naive and one CD8 memory plate apiece.

Study results and caveats: Clonotype sharing across four donors was observed for around 5.1% of naive CD4 clonotypes. Collection of samples was limited to blood; tissue repertoires likely differ.

Germline lookup yields CDR1 SGHTA and CDR2 FQGNSA. The CDR3 covers 14 residues. Trimming pared 5 bases from V and 4 bases from J, leaving 15 bases between. This receptor was obtained from a woman aged 25-40 years in good health. Sequencing was carried out using naive CD4+ T cells sorted from blood. Stated subset: CD45RA+ positively selected. The V and J genes are TRBV7-2 and TRBJ2-7, with TRBD2 as a possible D gene (5 bases). CDR3 sequence (DNA): TGTGCCAGCAGCCGAGGGCAGGAGATTTACGAGCAGTACTTC. It codes for CASSRGQEIYEQYF.